Following are 15 T cell receptor beta chains from one sample sequenced in a study of blood T cell repertoires in COVID-19 (TCRdb year 2020). Libraries were made using the immunoSEQ multiplex PCR assay. As stored in TCRdb, this immuneACCESS dataset retains in-frame rearrangements with V and J assigned. A fraction of the clones does not appear; measured against another copy, unresolved V genes explain less than half of the discrepancy, and the remainder lacks a known reason. Within this sample are some 110,000 clones, with roughly four fifths of them counted one time only. Of the sample, 6.2% is held by the ten largest clones. Source material: peripheral blood. The receptors shown here come from a man older than 75 with COVID-19, enrolled during active disease.

The rearrangement links TRBV19 to TRBJ2-1; D is perhaps TRBD2 (5 bases). The CDR3 has 14 residues. V lost 5 bases and J lost 7, with 15 bases in between. Germline V lookup: CDR1 LNHDA, CDR2 SQIVND (reference sequence). CDR3 bases: TGTGCCAGTAGTTCGGACTCCTTGGGGAATGAGCAGTTCTTC. It is translated as CASSSDSLGNEQFF.

This clone was found once. The chain has TRBV6-5 and TRBJ1-1; the D gene is possibly TRBD1 (6 bases). This CDR3 is 14 amino acids long. Trimming pared 4 bases from V and 1 base from J, leaving 10 bases between. The germline V gene encodes CDR1 MNHEY and CDR2 SVGAGI. The CDR3 DNA follows: TGTGCCAGCAGTTTTATAGGGGGGAACACTGAAGCTTTCTTT. Translating gives CASSFIGGNTEAFF.

V and J are TRBV6-5 and TRBJ1-5, with TRBD1 matching over 7 bases. Trimming at V came to 6 bases and at J to 5 bases, leaving 4 bases not matched to a gene. Germline CDR1 is MNHEY and CDR2 is SVGAGI. The CDR3 length is 13 residues. CDR3 residues: CASSRDRDQPQHF. For the CDR3, the DNA is TGTGCCAGCAGCCGCGACAGGGATCAGCCCCAGCATTTT.

This clone was found once. The rearrangement links TRBV3-1 (or the pseudogene TRBV3-2) to TRBJ2-7; 10 positions agree with TRBD1. This CDR3 region has 15 residues. Germline V gene sequence: CDR1 LGHDT, CDR2 YNNKEL (reference sequence). V lost 4 bases to trimming and J lost 6 bases; unmatched junction nucleotides: 9. CDR3 sequence: CASSLTRTGGSEQYF. CDR3 in DNA: TGTGCCAGCAGCCTCACCCGGACAGGGGGTAGCGAGCAGTACTTC.

Only a few counts were recorded for this clone. The chain is built from TRBV10-1 and TRBJ2-5; 9 bases align to TRBD2. The CDR3 has 17 amino acids. The germline CDR1 and CDR2 sequences are WNHNN and SYGVQD (reference sequence). V was pared by 8 bases and J by 4 bases, with 17 bases of the junction left unmatched. CDR3: CASLSTALAGRGETQYF. The CDR3 nucleotides are TGCGCCAGCCTCTCCACCGCTCTAGCGGGAAGGGGAGAGACCCAGTACTTC.

The J gene is TRBJ2-1, the V gene TRBV5-4, with 9 nucleotides matching TRBD2. Germline-derived CDR1 and CDR2 are SGHNT and YYREEE (reference sequence). V dropped 3 bases and J dropped 0; count of bases not matched to a gene: 4. The CDR3 covers 16 residues. This chain's CDR3 is CASSSTSGPSYNEQFF. In DNA, the CDR3 is TGTGCCAGCAGCTCGACTAGCGGCCCCTCCTACAATGAGCAGTTCTTC.

This clone was detected only once. The chain recombines TRBV28 with TRBJ2-3, with D perhaps matching TRBD2 (6 bases). Trimming cost V 3 bases and J 0 bases, with 7 bases left between them. This CDR3 has 14 residues. Germline assignment: CDR1 MDHEN and CDR2 SYDVKM. CDR3 in amino acids: CASSLEGSTDTQYF. The CDR3 region has the DNA TGTGCCAGCAGTTTGGAGGGTAGCACAGATACGCAGTATTTT.

The chain couples TRBV5-1 to TRBJ2-5; possibly TRBD1 for D (5 bases). From germline, CDR1 is SGHRS and CDR2 YFSETQ. The CDR3 runs to 15 residues. V lost 4 bases and J lost 2, with 15 bases in between. DNA of the CDR3: TGCGCCAGCAGCATCAGGGTATCTGGGCAAGAGACCCAGTACTTC. It translates to CASSIRVSGQETQYF.

The CDR3 loop is CAASRGFMETQYF. The CDR3 nucleotides read TGTGCCGCAAGCAGGGGATTCATGGAGACCCAGTACTTC. The chain uses TRBV30 and TRBJ2-5, with D tentatively TRBD1 (6 bases). Germline CDR1 and CDR2: GTSNPN and SVGIG (reference sequence). V gave up 8 bases and J gave up 5 bases, with 18 bases separating them. The CDR3 loop spans 13 amino acids.

The chain employs TRBV9 and TRBJ2-5; weak D call: TRBD2 (6 bases). The germline V gene encodes CDR1 SGDLS and CDR2 YYNGEE. Trimming pared 4 bases from V and 0 bases from J, leaving 13 bases between. CDR3 size: 15 residues. CDR3 region: CASSQEGMDQETQYF. The CDR3 DNA follows: TGTGCCAGCAGCCAGGAGGGGATGGACCAAGAGACCCAGTACTTC. The whole variable domain, remainder taken from reference TRBV9 and TRBJ2-5, is DSGVTQTPKHLITATGQRVTLRCSPRSGDLSVYWYQQSLDQGLQFLIQYYNGEERAKGNILERFSAQQFPDLHSELNLSSLELGDSALYFCASSQEGMDQETQYFGPGTRLLVL.

The chain couples TRBV6-5 to TRBJ1-3; maybe TRBD1 (5 bases). V gave up 5 bases and J gave up 4 bases, with 15 bases separating them. The CDR3 runs 15 residues. The germline gives CDR1 MNHEY, CDR2 SVGAGI. The CDR3 spells CASSPRVRLGNTIYF. The CDR3 DNA sequence: TGTGCCAGCAGTCCCAGGGTCCGCCTGGGAAACACCATATATTTT.

The rearrangement joins TRBV10-1 to TRBJ2-7; D gene uncertain. The germline V gene has CDR1 WNHNN and CDR2 SYGVQD (reference sequence). The CDR3 contains 15 residues. Trimming pared 2 bases from V and 2 bases from J, leaving 13 bases between. The CDR3 sequence: CASSEGEAGAYEQYF. CDR3 sequence (DNA): TGCGCCAGCAGTGAGGGCGAGGCCGGAGCCTACGAGCAGTACTTC.

In this sample, this clone turned up a few times. V is TRBV5-1 and J is TRBJ1-1, with D possibly TRBD1 on 5 matching bases. The germline CDR1 and CDR2 sequences are SGHRS and YFSETQ. The CDR3 extends over 14 amino acids. Trimming removed 1 base from V and 7 bases from J, with 14 bases in between. CDR3 amino acids: CASSLRQGGDEAFF. CDR3 in DNA: TGCGCCAGCAGCTTGAGGCAGGGCGGTGATGAAGCTTTCTTT.

The chain carries TRBV29-1 and TRBJ2-2; D is possibly TRBD1 (5 bases). The V gene's germline CDR1 is SQVTM and CDR2 ANQGSEA. CDR3 length equals 15 residues. V gave up 7 bases and J gave up 6 bases, with 21 bases separating them. DNA for the CDR3: TGCAGCGCTCGTTTGGTAGGGGAAGGGGCCGGGGAGCTGTTTTTT. Its protein is CSARLVGEGAGELFF.

The chain links TRBV6-5 to TRBJ2-7; maybe TRBD2 (6 bases). The CDR3 contains 15 residues. V was shortened by 7 bases and J by 2 bases, with 18 bases between the two germline ends. CDR1 MNHEY and CDR2 SVGAGI come from the germline V gene. The CDR3 DNA follows: TGTGCCAGCACCCGACAACTAGCCGTTACCTACGAGCAGTACTTC. It translates to CASTRQLAVTYEQYF.